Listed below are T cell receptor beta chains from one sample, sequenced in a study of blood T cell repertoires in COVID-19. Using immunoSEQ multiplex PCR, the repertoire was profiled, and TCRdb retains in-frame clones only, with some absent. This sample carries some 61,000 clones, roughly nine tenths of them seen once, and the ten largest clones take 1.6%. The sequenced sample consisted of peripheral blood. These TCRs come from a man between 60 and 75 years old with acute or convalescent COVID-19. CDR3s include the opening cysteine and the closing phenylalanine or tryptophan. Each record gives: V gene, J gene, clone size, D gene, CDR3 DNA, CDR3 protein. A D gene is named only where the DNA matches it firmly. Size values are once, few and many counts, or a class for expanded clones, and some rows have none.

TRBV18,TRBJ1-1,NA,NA,TGTGCCAGCTCACCGGACATCATGAACACTGAAGCTTTCTTT,CASSPDIMNTEAFF
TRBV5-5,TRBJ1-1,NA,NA,TGTGCCAGCAGCTTGCGTGGCGAGGAGAAAGAAGCTTTCTTT,CASSLRGEEKEAFF
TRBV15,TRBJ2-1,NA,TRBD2,TGTGCCACCAGCAGAGACAGGGAGGGTGAGCAGTTCTTC,CATSRDREGEQFF
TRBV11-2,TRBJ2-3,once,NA,TGTGCCAGCAGCGTATCGGGGAAACGCACAGATACGCAGTATTTT,CASSVSGKRTDTQYF
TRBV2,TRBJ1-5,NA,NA,TGTGCCAGCAGCGCAGACGGAGGGAATCAGCCCCAGCATTTT,CASSADGGNQPQHF
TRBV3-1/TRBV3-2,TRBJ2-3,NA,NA,TGTGCCAGCAGCCGAAGGAGTTACACAGATACGCAGTATTTT,CASSRRSYTDTQYF
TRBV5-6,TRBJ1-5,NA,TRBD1,TGTGCCAGCAGCTTACAGGGGCATAGCAATCAGCCCCAGCATTTT,CASSLQGHSNQPQHF
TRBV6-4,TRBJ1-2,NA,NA,TGTGCCAGCAGTGCTGAGGGACAACATGTGGGACATGGCTACACCTTC,CASSAEGQHVGHGYTF
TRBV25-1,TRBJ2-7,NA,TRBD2,TGTGCCAGCAGTGAAGGAGGACTAGCCTACGAGCAGTACTTC,CASSEGGLAYEQYF
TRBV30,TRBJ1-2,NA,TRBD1,TGTGCCTGGACCCGGACAGGGAAGTCCTATGGCTACACCTTC,CAWTRTGKSYGYTF
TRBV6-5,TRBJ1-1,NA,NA,TGTGCCAGCAGTTACGTAATGAACACTGAAGCTTTCTTT,CASSYVMNTEAFF
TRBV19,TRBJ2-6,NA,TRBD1,TGTGCCAGTAAACCTGGGACAGGGGTTACTGGGGCCAACGTCCTGACTTTC,CASKPGTGVTGANVLTF
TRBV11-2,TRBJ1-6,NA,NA,TGTGCCAGCAGCCCACAGGACAGAGTTTCACCCCTCCACTTT,CASSPQDRVSPLHF
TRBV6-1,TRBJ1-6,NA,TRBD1,TGTGCCAGCAGTGCTAACGCCGGGACAGGCGGTAATTCACCCCTCCACTTT,CASSANAGTGGNSPLHF
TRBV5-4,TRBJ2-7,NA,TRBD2,TGTGCCAGCAGCTACGGGACTAGCATAGAGCAGTACTTC,CASSYGTSIEQYF
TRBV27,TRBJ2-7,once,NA,TGTGCCAGCAGTTTTCGGGTACAGGGAAACGGGGAGCAGTACTTC,CASSFRVQGNGEQYF
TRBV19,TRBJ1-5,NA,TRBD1,TGTGCCAGTAGGCATGTATGGGGACAGGGGGGAAATCAGCCCCAGCATTTT,CASRHVWGQGGNQPQHF
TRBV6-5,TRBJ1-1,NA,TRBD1,TGTGCCAGCAGATTTACAGGGGGCGAGGTTGGTGCTTTCTTT,CASRFTGGEVGAFF
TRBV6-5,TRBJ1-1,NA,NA,TGTGCCAGCAGCCCCACAGGGCCTAACACTGAAGCTTTCTTT,CASSPTGPNTEAFF
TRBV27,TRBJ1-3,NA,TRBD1,TGTGCCAGCAGTTTAGCCCCCCCGACAGGGAGCTCTGGAAACACCATATATTTT,CASSLAPPTGSSGNTIYF
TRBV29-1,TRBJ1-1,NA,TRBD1,TGCAGCGTTGGACAGGGGGCTTTGGATACTGAAGCTTTCTTT,CSVGQGALDTEAFF
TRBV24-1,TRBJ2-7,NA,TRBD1,TGTGCCACCAGTGATGCCGGGACAGGGGACTACGAGCAGTACTTC,CATSDAGTGDYEQYF